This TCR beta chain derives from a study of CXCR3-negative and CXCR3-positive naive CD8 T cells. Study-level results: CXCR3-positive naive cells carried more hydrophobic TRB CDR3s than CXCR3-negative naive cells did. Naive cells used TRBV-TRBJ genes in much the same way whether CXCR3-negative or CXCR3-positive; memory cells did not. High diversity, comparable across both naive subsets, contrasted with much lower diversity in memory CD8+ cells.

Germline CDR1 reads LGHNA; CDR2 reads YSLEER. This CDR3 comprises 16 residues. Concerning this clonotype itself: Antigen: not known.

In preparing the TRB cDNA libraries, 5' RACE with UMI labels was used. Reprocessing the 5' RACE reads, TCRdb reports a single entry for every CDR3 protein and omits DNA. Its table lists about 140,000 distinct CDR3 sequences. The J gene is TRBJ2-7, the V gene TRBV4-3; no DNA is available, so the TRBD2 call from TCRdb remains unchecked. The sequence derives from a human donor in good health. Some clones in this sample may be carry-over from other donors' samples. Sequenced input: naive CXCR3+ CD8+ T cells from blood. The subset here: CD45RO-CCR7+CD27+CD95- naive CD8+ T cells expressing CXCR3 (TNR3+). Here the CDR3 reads CASSQDRTGLSTWQYF.